The 8 T cell receptor beta chains below all came from one sample that was sequenced in a study of blood T cell repertoires in COVID-19. The method was immunoSEQ multiplex PCR; TCRdb's version includes in-frame clones alone and lacks a portion of them. The table has 120,000 or so clones, roughly nine tenths seen once. Specimen: peripheral blood. These receptor sequences come from a man aged 65-85 years who had recovered from COVID-19.

The genes are TRBV9 and TRBJ2-2; TRBD1 matches 9 bases. J lost 4 bases, V lost 4 bases, and 17 bases had no gene match. Germline loops: CDR1 SGDLS, CDR2 YYNGEE. The CDR3 has 19 residues. CDR3 sequence (DNA): TGTGCCAGCAGCCCGCGTCCCGGGACAGGGATGCGAGGCACCGGGGAGCTGTTTTTT. This encodes CASSPRPGTGMRGTGELFF.

The genes are TRBV6-5 and TRBJ2-3; D may be TRBD2 (5 bases). From germline, CDR1 is MNHEY and CDR2 SVGAGI. Between the trimmed V and J ends, which lost 8 bases and 1 base, there was a span of 16 bases. The CDR3 runs 15 residues. DNA of the CDR3: TGTGCCAGCGGAAAAGCGGTGCTCCGCACAGATACGCAGTATTTT. Translating gives CASGKAVLRTDTQYF.

The chain has TRBV6-5 and TRBJ2-2; TRBD1 matches at 7 bases. J gave up 6 bases and V 2 bases, and 6 bases lay outside the gene matches. Germline values: CDR1 MNHEY, CDR2 SVGAGI. The CDR3 length is 15 residues. The CDR3 here is CASSYAAGGAGELFF. The DNA of the CDR3 is TGTGCCAGCAGTTACGCGGCAGGGGGAGCCGGGGAGCTGTTTTTT.

The chain has TRBV4-2 and TRBJ2-1; D gene ambiguous. Germline V lookup: CDR1 LGHNA, CDR2 YNFKEQ. The CDR3 sequence is 17 residues long. Trimming stripped 1 base from V and 3 bases from J, with 16 bases between. CDR3 loop: CASSQGAFGLGYNEQFF. The CDR3 DNA sequence: TGTGCCAGCAGCCAAGGGGCGTTCGGCTTGGGCTACAATGAGCAGTTCTTC.

This clone was recorded once. The chain recombines TRBV28 with TRBJ1-2; D ambiguous. Germline values: CDR1 MDHEN, CDR2 SYDVKM. The CDR3 contains 11 residues. Trimming shortened V by 6 bases and J by 3 bases, and 5 bases separated the two germline ends. The chain's CDR3 is CASSQYYGYTF. DNA for the CDR3: TGTGCCAGCAGCCAGTACTATGGCTACACCTTC.

The chain has TRBV2 and TRBJ2-5; 10 bases fit TRBD2. The CDR3 extends over 15 amino acids. Looked up from germline, CDR1 is SNHLY and CDR2 is FYNNEI. Trimming at V came to 6 bases and at J to 3 bases, leaving 7 bases not matched to a gene. CDR3 sequence: CASRNQRGGKETQYF. The CDR3 nucleotides are TGTGCCAGCAGAAATCAGCGGGGGGGCAAAGAGACCCAGTACTTC.

The rearrangement links TRBV5-1 to TRBJ2-7; 10 nucleotides agree with TRBD1. CDR3 length: 14 amino acids. Germline loops: CDR1 SGHRS, CDR2 YFSETQ. V shed 4 bases, J shed 4 bases, and the junction held 5 bases outside the gene matches. The CDR3 nucleotides are TGCGCCAGCAGCCCGGGGACAGGGGAGTACGAGCAGTACTTC. This sequence encodes CASSPGTGEYEQYF.

The J gene is TRBJ2-3, the V gene TRBV3-1 (or the pseudogene TRBV3-2); D not certain. The CDR3 sequence is 11 residues long. Germline lookup yields CDR1 LGHDT and CDR2 YNNKEL (reference sequence). The ends were cut back, 5 bases at V and 2 bases at J, with 2 bases in the middle. The chain's CDR3 is CASSYTDTQYF. DNA for the CDR3: TGTGCCAGCAGCTACACAGATACGCAGTATTTT.